The entry below describes one TCR beta chain. This sample is drawn from a study of blood T cell repertoires in COVID-19. Germline values: CDR1 LGHDT, CDR2 YNNKEL (reference sequence). The CDR3 consists of 16 residues. V lost 1 base and J 1 base, leaving 11 bases between the germline ends. Assay: immunoSEQ multiplex PCR; the TCRdb copy retains only in-frame clones and omits some. The sample consists of under 250,000 clones, approximately 87% of them appearing once. The sequencing input was peripheral blood. This TCR was sampled from a woman aged 70-85 years with active or convalescent COVID-19. The chain joins TRBV3-1 (or the pseudogene TRBV3-2) to TRBJ2-1, with TRBD2 as a possible D gene (6 bases). CDR3 amino acids: CASSQGRRGSYNEQFF. CDR3 DNA sequence: TGTGCCAGCAGCCAAGGTCGGCGGGGTTCCTACAATGAGCAGTTCTTC.